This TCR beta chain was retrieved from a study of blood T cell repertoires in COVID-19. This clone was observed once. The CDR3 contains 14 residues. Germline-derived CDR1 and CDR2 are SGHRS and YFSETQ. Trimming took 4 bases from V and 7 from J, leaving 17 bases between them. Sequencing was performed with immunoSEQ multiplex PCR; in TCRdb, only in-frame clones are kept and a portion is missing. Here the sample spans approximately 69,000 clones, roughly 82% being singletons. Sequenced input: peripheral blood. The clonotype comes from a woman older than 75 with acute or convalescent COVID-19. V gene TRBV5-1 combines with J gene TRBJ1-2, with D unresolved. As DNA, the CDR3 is TGCGCCAGCAGCATAGGACCGGGATGGGGTGGCTACACCTTC. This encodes CASSIGPGWGGYTF.